The 8 T cell receptor beta chains given below trace back to one sample, sequenced in a study of identical twins. TCRdb re-called the 5' RACE reads with MiXCR, one entry per CDR3 protein. The sample contains 690,000 or so distinct CDR3 sequences, around 6% of which appear only once. Sequencing was carried out using naive T cells sorted from blood. All receptors derive from a man aged 18 to 35 in good health.

This clonotype was counted ten times or more. This chain uses TRBV12-3 or TRBV12-4 with TRBJ2-1; TRBD2 matches 8 bases. Trimming at V came to 5 bases and at J to 14 bases, leaving 17 bases not matched to a gene. CDR3 size: 15 residues. The CDR3 nucleotides read TGTGCCAGCAGTGAATCGGCGGGACTAGTGGGTAGGAAGTTCTTC. Translating gives CASSESAGLVGRKFF.

This clonotype has only a few counts. The V gene is TRBV12-3 or TRBV12-4, the J gene TRBJ2-1, with D possibly TRBD1 on 7 matching bases. The CDR3 extends over 18 amino acids. V was shortened by 11 bases and J by 9 bases, with 35 bases between the two germline ends. The CDR3 region is CASSGGRRSGRPPLEQFF. CDR3 sequence (DNA): TGTGCCTCCTCAGGGGGGAGAAGGAGCGGTCGACCACCTCTTGAGCAGTTCTTC.

This clonotype was detected many times. The CDR3 DNA follows: TGTGCCAGCAGCTTGGATTCAGATCTACGCGTCGAGACCCAGTACTTC. Its protein product is CASSLDSDLRVETQYF. This chain joins TRBV5-6 and TRBJ2-5; unclear D gene. Germline V gives CDR1 SGHDT, CDR2 YYEEEE. Trimming pared 0 bases from V and 5 bases from J, leaving 17 bases between. The CDR3 extends over 16 amino acids.

The genes are TRBV7-3 and TRBJ2-1; the match to TRBD2 covers 9 bases. After removal of 0 bases from V and 3 bases from J, the junction contained 3 bases not matched to a gene. CDR3 size: 16 residues. Germline loops: CDR1 SGHTA, CDR2 FQGTGA. The CDR3 DNA reads TGTGCCAGCAGCTTAACGGCTAGCGGGATCTACAATGAGCAGTTCTTC. Translated: CASSLTASGIYNEQFF.

This clonotype has ten or more counts. V usage is TRBV12-3 or TRBV12-4 and J usage is TRBJ2-7; TRBD2 matches at 7 bases. This CDR3 region has 14 residues. Unmatched junction bases numbered 4, after V lost 5 bases and J lost 0 bases. CDR3 in DNA: TGTGCCAGCAGTGGGAGCGGGGTCTCCTACGAGCAGTACTTC. Protein sequence: CASSGSGVSYEQYF.

CDR3 sequence (DNA): TGCGCCAGCAGTGAGTTCTATCGACCCGGGAGGTCCGGGGAGCTGTTTTTT. This sequence encodes CASSEFYRPGRSGELFF. This chain uses TRBV10-1 with TRBJ2-2; 7 bases map to TRBD2. V shed 1 base, J shed 6 bases, and the junction held 11 bases outside the gene matches. Per germline, CDR1 WNHNN and CDR2 SYGVQD (reference sequence). This CDR3 is built from 17 residues.

At least ten counts were recorded for this clonotype. The CDR3 loop reads CASTPGQLAKNIQYF. The CDR3 region has the DNA TGTGCCAGCACACCGGGACAGCTAGCCAAAAACATTCAGTACTTC. The chain links TRBV6-1 to TRBJ2-4; 7 bases align to TRBD1. Per the germline V gene, CDR1 is MNHNS and CDR2 is SASEGT. With V trimmed by 7 bases and J by 0 bases, 6 bases remained unmatched. The CDR3 is 15 residues long.

This clonotype was found many times. This chain joins TRBV11-2 and TRBJ2-3; D uncertain. V lost 1 base to trimming and J lost 2 bases, with 7 bases between them. CDR3 length: 14 amino acids. Per germline, CDR1 SGHAT and CDR2 FQNNGV. CDR3 bases: TGTGCCAGCAGCTTAGGGAAACCCACAGATACGCAGTATTTT. This codes for CASSLGKPTDTQYF.